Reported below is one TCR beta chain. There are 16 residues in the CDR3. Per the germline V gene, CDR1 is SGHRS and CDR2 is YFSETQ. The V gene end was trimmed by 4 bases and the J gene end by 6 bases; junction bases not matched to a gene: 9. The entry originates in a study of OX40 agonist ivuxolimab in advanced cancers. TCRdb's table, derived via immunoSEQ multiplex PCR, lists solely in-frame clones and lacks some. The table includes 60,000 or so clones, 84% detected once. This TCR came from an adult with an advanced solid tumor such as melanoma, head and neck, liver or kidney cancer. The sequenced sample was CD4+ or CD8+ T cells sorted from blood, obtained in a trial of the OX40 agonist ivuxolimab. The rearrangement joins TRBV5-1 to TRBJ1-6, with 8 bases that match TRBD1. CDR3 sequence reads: CASSALGQGGNSPLHF. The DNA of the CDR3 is TGCGCCAGCAGCGCCCTAGGACAGGGTGGTAATTCACCCCTCCACTTT.